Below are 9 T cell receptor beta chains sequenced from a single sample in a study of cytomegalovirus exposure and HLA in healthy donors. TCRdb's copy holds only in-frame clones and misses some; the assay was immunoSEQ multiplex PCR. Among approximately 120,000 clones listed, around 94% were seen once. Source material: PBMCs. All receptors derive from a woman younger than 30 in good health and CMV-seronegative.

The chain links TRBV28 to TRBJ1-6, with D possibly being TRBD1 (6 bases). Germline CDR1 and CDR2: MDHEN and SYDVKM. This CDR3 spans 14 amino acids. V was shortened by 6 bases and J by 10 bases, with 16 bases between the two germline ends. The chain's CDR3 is CASSSGGAASPLHF. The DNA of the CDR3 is TGTGCCAGCAGCTCGGGGGGCGCGGCCTCACCCCTCCACTTT. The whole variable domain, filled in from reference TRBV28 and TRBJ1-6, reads DVKVTQSSRYLVKRTGEKVFLECVQDMDHENMFWYRQDPGLGLRLIYFSYDVKMKEKGDIPEGYSVSREKKERFSLILESASTNQTSMYLCASSSGGAASPLHFGNGTRLTVT.

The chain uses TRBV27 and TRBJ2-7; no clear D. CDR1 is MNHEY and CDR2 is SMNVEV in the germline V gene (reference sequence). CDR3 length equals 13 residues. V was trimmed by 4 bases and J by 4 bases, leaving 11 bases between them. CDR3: CASSSVTHYEQYF. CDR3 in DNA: TGTGCCAGCAGTTCCGTGACTCATTACGAGCAGTACTTC.

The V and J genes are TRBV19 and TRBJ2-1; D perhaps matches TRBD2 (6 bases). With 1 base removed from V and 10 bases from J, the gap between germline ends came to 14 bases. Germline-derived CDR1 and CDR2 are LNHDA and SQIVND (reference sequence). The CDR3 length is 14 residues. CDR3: CASSIAPGGDEQFF. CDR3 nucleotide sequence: TGTGCCAGTAGTATAGCCCCCGGGGGTGACGAGCAGTTCTTC.

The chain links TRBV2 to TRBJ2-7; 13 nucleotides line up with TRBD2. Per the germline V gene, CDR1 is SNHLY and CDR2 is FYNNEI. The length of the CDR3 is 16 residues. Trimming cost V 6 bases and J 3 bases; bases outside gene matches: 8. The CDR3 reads CASRGLAGLLFYEQYF. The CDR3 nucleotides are TGTGCCAGCAGGGGACTAGCGGGGCTACTTTTCTACGAGCAGTACTTC.

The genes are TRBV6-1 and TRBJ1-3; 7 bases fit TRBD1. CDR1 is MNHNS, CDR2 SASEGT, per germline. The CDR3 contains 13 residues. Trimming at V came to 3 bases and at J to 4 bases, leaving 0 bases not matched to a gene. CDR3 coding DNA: TGTGCCAGCAGTGAGGACAGGGGAAACACCATATATTTT. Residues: CASSEDRGNTIYF.

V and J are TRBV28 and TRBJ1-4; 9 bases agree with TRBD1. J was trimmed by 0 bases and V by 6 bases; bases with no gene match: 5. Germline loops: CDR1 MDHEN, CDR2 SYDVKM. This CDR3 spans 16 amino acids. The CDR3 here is CASRLTGGTTNEKLFF. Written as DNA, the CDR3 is TGTGCCAGCAGGTTGACAGGGGGAACAACTAATGAAAAACTGTTTTTT.

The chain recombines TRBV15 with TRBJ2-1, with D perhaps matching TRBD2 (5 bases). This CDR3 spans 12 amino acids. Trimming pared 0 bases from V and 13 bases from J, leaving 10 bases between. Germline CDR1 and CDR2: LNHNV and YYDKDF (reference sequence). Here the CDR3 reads CATSREGEAQFF. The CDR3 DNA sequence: TGTGCCACCAGCAGAGAGGGAGAAGCCCAGTTCTTC.

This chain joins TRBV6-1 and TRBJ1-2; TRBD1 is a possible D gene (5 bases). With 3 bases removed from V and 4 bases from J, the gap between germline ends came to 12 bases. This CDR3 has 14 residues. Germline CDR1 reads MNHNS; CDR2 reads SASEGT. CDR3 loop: CASSETGGSYGYTF. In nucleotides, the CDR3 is TGTGCCAGCAGTGAGACGGGGGGTAGCTATGGCTACACCTTC.

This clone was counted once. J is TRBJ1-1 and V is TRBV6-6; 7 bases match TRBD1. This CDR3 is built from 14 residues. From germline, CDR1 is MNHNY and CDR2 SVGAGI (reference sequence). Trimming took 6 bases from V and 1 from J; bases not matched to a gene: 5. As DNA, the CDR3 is TGTGCCAGCAGCCCCCGACAGGGGAACACTGAAGCTTTCTTT. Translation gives CASSPRQGNTEAFF.